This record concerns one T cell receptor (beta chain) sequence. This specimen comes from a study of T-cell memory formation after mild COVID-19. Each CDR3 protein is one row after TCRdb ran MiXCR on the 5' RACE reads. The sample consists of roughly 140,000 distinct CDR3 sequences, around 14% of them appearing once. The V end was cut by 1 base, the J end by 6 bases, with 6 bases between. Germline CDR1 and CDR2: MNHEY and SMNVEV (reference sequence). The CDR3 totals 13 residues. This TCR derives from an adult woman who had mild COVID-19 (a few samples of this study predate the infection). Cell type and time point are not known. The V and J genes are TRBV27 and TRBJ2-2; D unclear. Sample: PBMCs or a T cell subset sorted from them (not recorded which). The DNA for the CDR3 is TGTGCCAGCAGTTTATTTGGCTCCGGGGAGCTGTTTTTT. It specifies CASSLFGSGELFF.